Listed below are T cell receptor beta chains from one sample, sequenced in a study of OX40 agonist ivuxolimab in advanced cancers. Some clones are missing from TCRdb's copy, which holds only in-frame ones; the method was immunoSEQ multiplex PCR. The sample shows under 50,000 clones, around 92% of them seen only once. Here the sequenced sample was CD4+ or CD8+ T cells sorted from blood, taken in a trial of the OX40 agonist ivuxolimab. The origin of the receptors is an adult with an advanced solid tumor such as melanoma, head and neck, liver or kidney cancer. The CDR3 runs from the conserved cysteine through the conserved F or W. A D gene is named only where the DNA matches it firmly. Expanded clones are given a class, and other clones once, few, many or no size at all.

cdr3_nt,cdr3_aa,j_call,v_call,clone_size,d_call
TGTGCCAGCAGTACCGGGACTAGCACTACAGATACGCAGTATTTT,CASSTGTSTTDTQYF,TRBJ2-3,TRBV6-4,-,TRBD2
TGTGCCAGCAGTTTACCAGAGAACACTGAAGCTTTCTTT,CASSLPENTEAFF,TRBJ1-1,TRBV28,-,-
TGCGCCAGCAGCCAAGATGTGAGCAAGAGCACAGATACGCAGTATTTT,CASSQDVSKSTDTQYF,TRBJ2-3,TRBV4-3,once,-
TGTGCCAGCATGGACACCTATAGCAATCAGCCCCAGCATTTT,CASMDTYSNQPQHF,TRBJ1-5,TRBV6-5,-,-
TGTGCCAGCAGCGTCGGACAACCGAACACTGAAGCTTTCTTT,CASSVGQPNTEAFF,TRBJ1-1,TRBV9,-,-
TGTGCCTGCTCCGACAGGGGCTACGAGCAGTACTTC,CACSDRGYEQYF,TRBJ2-7,TRBV30,-,TRBD1
TGTGCCAGCAGCTTGGTGGGGAACTACACCTTC,CASSLVGNYTF,TRBJ1-2,TRBV7-9,-,-
TGTGCCAGCGCGGAGGAAGGGATCTACGAGCAGTACTTC,CASAEEGIYEQYF,TRBJ2-7,TRBV6-1,-,-
TGTGCCAGCAGCTTAAATTCTGGGGTCGATGAGCAGTTCTTC,CASSLNSGVDEQFF,TRBJ2-1,TRBV7-3,-,-
TGTGCCAGCAGCGTAGACAGCTACAATGAGCAGTTCTTC,CASSVDSYNEQFF,TRBJ2-1,TRBV9,-,-
TGTGCCAGCAGCGCCCACACGGCCGGCGGAAACACCATATATTTT,CASSAHTAGGNTIYF,TRBJ1-3,TRBV9,-,-
TGTGCCAGCCTTCCCCTCCGGGGGGAAGGCTACACCTTC,CASLPLRGEGYTF,TRBJ1-2,TRBV5-6,few,-
TGTGCCAGTAGTATAGTTCCGAGGGAGACGCAGTATTTT,CASSIVPRETQYF,TRBJ2-3,TRBV19,-,-
TGTGCCAGCTTTGGTTACAATGAGCAGTTCTTC,CASFGYNEQFF,TRBJ2-1,TRBV6-5,once,-
TGTGCCAGCAGTTTAGGACAGCAGCCTCAAGAGACCCAGTACTTC,CASSLGQQPQETQYF,TRBJ2-5,TRBV27,once,-
TGCGCCAGCAGCCCATGGACAGTCGCTAACTATGGCTACACCTTC,CASSPWTVANYGYTF,TRBJ1-2,TRBV5-1,-,-
TGTGCCAGCGGGACCGGGGGGTCTAACCAGCCCCAGCATTTT,CASGTGGSNQPQHF,TRBJ1-5,TRBV27,once,-
TGTGCCTGGGGGGGTGTGCGGGGGGAGCTGTTTTTT,CAWGGVRGELFF,TRBJ2-2,TRBV30,-,-
TGTGCCTGGAGTACGAATAGAGGAGAGACCCAGTACTTC,CAWSTNRGETQYF,TRBJ2-5,TRBV30,-,-
TGTGCCAGCAGCTTAGATCTAGGGGAGCCCGGGGAGCTGTTTTTT,CASSLDLGEPGELFF,TRBJ2-2,TRBV11-2,-,-
TGTGCCAGCAGTTCCCCGGGACAGTGGCAGTTCTTC,CASSSPGQWQFF,TRBJ2-1,TRBV5-5,-,TRBD1
TGTGCCAGCAGTCCCCTGACAGGATTTAATTCACCCCTCCACTTT,CASSPLTGFNSPLHF,TRBJ1-6,TRBV6-5,-,-
TGTGCCAGTAGTATGGGGGAACGGGAGCGCGCTAATGAGCAGTTCTTC,CASSMGERERANEQFF,TRBJ2-1,TRBV19,-,-
TGTGCCAGCAGCCGCAACCCTGTTTCTGACTATGGCTACACCTTC,CASSRNPVSDYGYTF,TRBJ1-2,TRBV7-9,-,-